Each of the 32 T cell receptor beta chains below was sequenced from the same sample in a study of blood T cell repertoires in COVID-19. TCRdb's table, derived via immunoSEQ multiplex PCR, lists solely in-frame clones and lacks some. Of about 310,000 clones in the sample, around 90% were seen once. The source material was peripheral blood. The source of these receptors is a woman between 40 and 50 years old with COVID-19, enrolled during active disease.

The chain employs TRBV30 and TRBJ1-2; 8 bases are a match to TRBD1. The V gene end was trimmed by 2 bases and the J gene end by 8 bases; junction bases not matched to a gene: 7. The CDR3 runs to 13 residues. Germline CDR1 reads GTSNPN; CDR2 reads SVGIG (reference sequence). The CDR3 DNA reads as TGTGCCTGGAGTCTAGGACAGGGAAGAGGCTACACCTTC. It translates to CAWSLGQGRGYTF.

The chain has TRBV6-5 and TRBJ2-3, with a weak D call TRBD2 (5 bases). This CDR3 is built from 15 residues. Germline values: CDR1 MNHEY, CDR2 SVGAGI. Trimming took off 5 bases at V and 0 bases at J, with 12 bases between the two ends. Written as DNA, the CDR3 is TGTGCCAGCAGTCTTTTGGGCGGGAGCACAGATACGCAGTATTTT. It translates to CASSLLGGSTDTQYF.

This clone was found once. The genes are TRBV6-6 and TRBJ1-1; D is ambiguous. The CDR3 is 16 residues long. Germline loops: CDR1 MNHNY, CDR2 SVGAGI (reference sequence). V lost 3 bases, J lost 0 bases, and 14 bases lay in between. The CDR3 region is CASSYSEEVMNTEAFF. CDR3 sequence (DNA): TGTGCCAGCAGTTATTCTGAGGAGGTCATGAACACTGAAGCTTTCTTT.

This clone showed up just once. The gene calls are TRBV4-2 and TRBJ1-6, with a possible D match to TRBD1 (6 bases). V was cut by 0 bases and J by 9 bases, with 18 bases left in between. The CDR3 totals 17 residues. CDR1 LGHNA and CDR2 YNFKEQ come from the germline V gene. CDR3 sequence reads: CASSQEGIQGRSSPLHF. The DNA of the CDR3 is TGTGCCAGCAGCCAAGAAGGGATCCAGGGGAGAAGTTCACCCCTCCACTTT.

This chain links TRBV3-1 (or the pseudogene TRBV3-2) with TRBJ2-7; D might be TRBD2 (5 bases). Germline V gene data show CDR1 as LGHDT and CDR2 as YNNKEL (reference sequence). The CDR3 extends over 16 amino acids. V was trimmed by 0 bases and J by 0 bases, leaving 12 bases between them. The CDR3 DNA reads TGTGCCAGCAGCCAAGATGGGCTAGCAGTCTCCTACGAGCAGTACTTC. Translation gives CASSQDGLAVSYEQYF.

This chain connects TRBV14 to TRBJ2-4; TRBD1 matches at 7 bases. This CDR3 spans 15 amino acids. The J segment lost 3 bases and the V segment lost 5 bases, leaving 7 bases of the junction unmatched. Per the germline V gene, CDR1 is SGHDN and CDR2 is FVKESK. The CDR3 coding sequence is TGTGCCAGCAGCGCTACCGGGACAGACAAAAACATTCAGTACTTC. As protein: CASSATGTDKNIQYF.

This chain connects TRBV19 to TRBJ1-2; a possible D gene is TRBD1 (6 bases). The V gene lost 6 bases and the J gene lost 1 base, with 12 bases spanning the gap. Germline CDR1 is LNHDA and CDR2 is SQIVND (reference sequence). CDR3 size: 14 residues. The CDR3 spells CASSRQAVNYGYTF. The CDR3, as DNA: TGTGCCAGTAGCAGACAGGCTGTTAACTATGGCTACACCTTC.

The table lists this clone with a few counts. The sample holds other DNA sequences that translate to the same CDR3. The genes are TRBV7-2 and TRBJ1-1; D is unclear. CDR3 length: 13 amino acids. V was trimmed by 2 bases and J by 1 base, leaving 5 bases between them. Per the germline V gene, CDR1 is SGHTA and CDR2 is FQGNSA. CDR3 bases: TGTGCCAGCAGCTTATCCGGGAACACTGAAGCTTTCTTT. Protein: CASSLSGNTEAFF.

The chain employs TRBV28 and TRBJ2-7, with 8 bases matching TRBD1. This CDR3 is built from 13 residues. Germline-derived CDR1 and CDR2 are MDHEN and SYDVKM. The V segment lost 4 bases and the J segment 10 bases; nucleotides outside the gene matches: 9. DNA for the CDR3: TGTGCCAGCAGTTCGCCCGACAGGGGCGGTCAGTACTTC. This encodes CASSSPDRGGQYF.

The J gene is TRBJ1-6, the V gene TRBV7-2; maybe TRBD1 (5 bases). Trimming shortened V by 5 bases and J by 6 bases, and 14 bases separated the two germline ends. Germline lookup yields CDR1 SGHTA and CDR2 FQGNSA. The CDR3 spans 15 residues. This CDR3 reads CASSAFQGPNSPLHF. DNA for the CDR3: TGTGCCAGCAGCGCCTTCCAGGGCCCTAATTCACCCCTCCACTTT.

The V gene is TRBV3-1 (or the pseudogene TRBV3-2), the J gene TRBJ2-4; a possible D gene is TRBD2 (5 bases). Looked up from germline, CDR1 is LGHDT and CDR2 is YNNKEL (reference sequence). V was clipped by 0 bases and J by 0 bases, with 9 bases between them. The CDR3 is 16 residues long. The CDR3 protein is CASSQDGGLAKNIQYF. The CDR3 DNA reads TGTGCCAGCAGCCAAGACGGCGGGTTAGCCAAAAACATTCAGTACTTC.

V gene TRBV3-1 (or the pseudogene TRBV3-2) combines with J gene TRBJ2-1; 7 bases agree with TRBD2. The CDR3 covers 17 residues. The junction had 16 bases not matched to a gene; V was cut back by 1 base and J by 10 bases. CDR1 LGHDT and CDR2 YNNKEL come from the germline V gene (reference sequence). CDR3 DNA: TGTGCCAGCAGCCAAGGTGGCGGGGGACGATCGCCTAGAGAGCAGTTCTTC. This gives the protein CASSQGGGGRSPREQFF.

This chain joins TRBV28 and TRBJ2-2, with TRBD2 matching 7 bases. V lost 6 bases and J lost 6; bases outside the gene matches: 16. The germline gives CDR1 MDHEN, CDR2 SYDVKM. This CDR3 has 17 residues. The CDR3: CASRDPRGGVEAGELFF. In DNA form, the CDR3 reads TGTGCCAGCAGGGATCCCCGCGGGGGAGTTGAGGCCGGGGAGCTGTTTTTT. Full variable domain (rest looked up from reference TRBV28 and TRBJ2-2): DVKVTQSSRYLVKRTGEKVFLECVQDMDHENMFWYRQDPGLGLRLIYFSYDVKMKEKGDIPEGYSVSREKKERFSLILESASTNQTSMYLCASRDPRGGVEAGELFFGEGSRLTVL.

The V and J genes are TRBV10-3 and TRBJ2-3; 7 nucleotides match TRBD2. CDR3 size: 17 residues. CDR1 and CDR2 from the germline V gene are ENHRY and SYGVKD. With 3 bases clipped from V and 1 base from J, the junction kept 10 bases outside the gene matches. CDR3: CAISDPAGDRGTDTQYF. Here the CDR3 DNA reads TGTGCCATCAGTGACCCGGCGGGGGACCGGGGCACAGATACGCAGTATTTT.

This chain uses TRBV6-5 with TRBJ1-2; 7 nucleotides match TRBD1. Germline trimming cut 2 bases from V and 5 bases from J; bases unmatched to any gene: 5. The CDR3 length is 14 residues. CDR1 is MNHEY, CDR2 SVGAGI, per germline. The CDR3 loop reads CASSYGGQPYGYTF. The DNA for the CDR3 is TGTGCCAGCAGTTACGGGGGACAGCCGTATGGCTACACCTTC.

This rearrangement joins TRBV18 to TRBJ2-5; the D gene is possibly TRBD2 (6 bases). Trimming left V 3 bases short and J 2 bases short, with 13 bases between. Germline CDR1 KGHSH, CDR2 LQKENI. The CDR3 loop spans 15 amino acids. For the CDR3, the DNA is TGTGCCAGCTCACCCCTGGGGAGGCCTCAAGAGACCCAGTACTTC. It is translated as CASSPLGRPQETQYF.

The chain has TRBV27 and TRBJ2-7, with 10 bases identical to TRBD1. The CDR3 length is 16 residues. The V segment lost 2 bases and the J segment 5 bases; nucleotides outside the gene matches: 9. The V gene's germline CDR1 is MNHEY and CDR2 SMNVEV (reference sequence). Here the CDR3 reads CASSLAPGTGDHEQYF. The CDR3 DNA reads TGTGCCAGCAGTTTAGCCCCCGGGACAGGGGACCACGAGCAGTACTTC.

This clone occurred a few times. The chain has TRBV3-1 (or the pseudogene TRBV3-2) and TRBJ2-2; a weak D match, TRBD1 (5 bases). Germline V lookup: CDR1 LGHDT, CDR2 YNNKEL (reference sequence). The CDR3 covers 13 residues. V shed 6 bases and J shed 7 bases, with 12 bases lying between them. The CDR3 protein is CASRGHTGGELFF. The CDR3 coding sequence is TGTGCCAGCAGGGGGCACACAGGCGGGGAGCTGTTTTTT.

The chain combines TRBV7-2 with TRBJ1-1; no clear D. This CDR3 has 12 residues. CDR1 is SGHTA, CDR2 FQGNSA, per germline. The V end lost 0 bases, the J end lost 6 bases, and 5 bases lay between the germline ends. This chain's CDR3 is CASSLARAEAFF. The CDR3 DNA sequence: TGTGCCAGCAGCTTAGCGCGAGCTGAAGCTTTCTTT. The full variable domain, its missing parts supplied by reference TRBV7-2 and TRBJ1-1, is GAGVSQSPSNKVTEKGKDVELRCDPISGHTALYWYRQSLGQGLEFLIYFQGNSAPDKSGLPSDRFSAERTGGSVSTLTIQRTQQEDSAVYLCASSLARAEAFFGQGTRLTVV.

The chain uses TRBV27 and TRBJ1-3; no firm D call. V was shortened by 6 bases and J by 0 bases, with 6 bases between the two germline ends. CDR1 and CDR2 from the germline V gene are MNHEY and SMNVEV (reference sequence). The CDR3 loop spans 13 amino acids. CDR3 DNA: TGTGCCAGCAGCCTTCTCTCTGGAAACACCATATATTTT. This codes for CASSLLSGNTIYF.

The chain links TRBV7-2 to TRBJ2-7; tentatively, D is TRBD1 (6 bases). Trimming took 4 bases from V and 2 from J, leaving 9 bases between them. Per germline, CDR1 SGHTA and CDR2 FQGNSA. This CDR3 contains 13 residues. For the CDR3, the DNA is TGTGCCAGCAGCTACAGGGACACCTACGAGCAGTACTTC. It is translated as CASSYRDTYEQYF.

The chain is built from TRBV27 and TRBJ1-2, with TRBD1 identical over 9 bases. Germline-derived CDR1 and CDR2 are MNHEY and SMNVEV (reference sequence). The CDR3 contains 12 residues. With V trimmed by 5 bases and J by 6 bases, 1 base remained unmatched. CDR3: CASSTGGNGYTF. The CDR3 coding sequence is TGTGCCAGCAGTACAGGGGGCAATGGCTACACCTTC.

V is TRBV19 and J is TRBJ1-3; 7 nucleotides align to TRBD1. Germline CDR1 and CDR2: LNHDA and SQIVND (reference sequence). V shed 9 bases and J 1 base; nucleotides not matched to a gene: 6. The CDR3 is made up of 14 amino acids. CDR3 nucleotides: TGTGCCAGCGATACAGGGGCATCTGGAAACACCATATATTTT. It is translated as CASDTGASGNTIYF.

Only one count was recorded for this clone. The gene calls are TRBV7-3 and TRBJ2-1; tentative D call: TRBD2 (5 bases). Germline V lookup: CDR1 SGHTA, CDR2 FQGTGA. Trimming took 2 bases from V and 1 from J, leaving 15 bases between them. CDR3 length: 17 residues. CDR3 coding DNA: TGTGCCAGCAGCTTATATACCCGGGATCGATCCTACAATGAGCAGTTCTTC. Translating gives CASSLYTRDRSYNEQFF.

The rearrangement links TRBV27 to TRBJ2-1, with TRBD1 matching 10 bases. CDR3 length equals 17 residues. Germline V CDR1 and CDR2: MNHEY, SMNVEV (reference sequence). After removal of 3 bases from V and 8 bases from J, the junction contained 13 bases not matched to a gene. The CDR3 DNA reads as TGTGCCAGCAGTTTCTTGCGGGACAGGGGAGAGGGGTATGAGCAGTTCTTC. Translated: CASSFLRDRGEGYEQFF.

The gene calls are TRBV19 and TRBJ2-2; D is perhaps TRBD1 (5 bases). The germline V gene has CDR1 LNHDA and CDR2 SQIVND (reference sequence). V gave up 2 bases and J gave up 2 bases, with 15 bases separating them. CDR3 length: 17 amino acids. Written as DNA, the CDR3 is TGTGCCAGTAGTATAAAACCCACAGGTACCAACACCGGGGAGCTGTTTTTT. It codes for CASSIKPTGTNTGELFF.

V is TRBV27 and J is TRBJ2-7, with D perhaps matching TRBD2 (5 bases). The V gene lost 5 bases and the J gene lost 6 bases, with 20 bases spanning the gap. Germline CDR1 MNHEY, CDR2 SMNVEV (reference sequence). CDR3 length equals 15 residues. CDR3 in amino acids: CASSPRAGGLTEQYF. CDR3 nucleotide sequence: TGTGCCAGCAGTCCCCGGGCCGGTGGACTTACCGAGCAGTACTTC.

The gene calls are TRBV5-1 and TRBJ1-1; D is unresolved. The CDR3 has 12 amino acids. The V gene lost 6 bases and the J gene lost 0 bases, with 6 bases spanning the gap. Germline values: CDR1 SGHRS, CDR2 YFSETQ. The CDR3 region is CASKQVNTEAFF. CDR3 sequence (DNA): TGCGCCAGCAAGCAGGTGAACACTGAAGCTTTCTTT. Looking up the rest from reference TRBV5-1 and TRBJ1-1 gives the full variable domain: KAGVTQTPRYLIKTRGQQVTLSCSPISGHRSVSWYQQTPGQGLQFLFEYFSETQRNKGNFPGRFSGRQFSNSRSEMNVSTLELGDSALYLCASKQVNTEAFFGQGTRLTVV.

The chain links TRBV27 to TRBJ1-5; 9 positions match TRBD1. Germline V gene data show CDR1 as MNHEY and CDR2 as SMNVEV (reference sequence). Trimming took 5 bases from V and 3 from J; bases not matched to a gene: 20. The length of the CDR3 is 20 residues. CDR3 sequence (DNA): TGTGCCAGCAGTACCTACCTCCTCCCAGGACAGGGGATGAACAATCAGCCCCAGCATTTT. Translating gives CASSTYLLPGQGMNNQPQHF.

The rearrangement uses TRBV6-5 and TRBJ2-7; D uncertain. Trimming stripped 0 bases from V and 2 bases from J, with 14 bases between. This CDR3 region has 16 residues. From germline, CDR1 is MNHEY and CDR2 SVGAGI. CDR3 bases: TGTGCCAGCAGTTACTCGTCGGCGGCAGTTACCTACGAGCAGTACTTC. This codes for CASSYSSAAVTYEQYF.

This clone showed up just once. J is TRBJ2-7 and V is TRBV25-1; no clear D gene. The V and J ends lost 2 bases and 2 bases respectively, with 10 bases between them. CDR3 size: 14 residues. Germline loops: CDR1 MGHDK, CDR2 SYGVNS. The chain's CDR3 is CASSEPYSPYEQYF. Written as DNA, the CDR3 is TGTGCCAGCAGTGAACCATACAGTCCCTACGAGCAGTACTTC.

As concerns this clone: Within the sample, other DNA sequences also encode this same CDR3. As DNA, the CDR3 is TGTGCCAGCAGTTTCTCCCCCGGGCAGCCCCAGCATTTT. Translation: CASSFSPGQPQHF. The gene calls are TRBV12-3 or TRBV12-4 and TRBJ1-5; D ambiguous. Trimming removed 3 bases from V and 7 bases from J, with 10 bases in between. The CDR3 sequence is 13 residues long.